This TCR beta chain was profiled in a study of response to subunit inactivated influenza vaccine. After removal of 2 bases from V and 10 bases from J, the junction contained 9 bases not matched to a gene. This CDR3 comprises 15 residues. Germline V gives CDR1 SGDLS, CDR2 YYNGEE. About this clonotype itself: As yet, its antigen is unknown.

Study-wide findings and caveats: Authors suggested that a seasonal influenza vaccination recruits few new T cells each time.

TCRdb re-analysed the RT-PCR reads in MiXCR, keeping a single row per CDR3 protein. Seen here are around 540,000 distinct CDR3 sequences, roughly 10% observed once, and the top ten hold about 9.4%. The specimen was PBMCs from blood, collected on the day of vaccination. The chain employs TRBV9 and TRBJ1-6; TRBD1 agrees at 7 bases. The origin of this receptor is a man aged 45-65 years who received an inactivated influenza vaccine. The CDR3 DNA follows: TGTGCCAGCAGCGTTACGACAGGGTTTTCATCACCCCTCCACTTT. It encodes CASSVTTGFSSPLHF.